The following is a T cell receptor beta chain sequence with its context. There is no known antigen for this receptor. No base quality information exists; no much larger clone differs at one position. High-throughput TCR beta sequencing profiled peripheral blood CD8+ and CD4+ T cells from healthy donors, Susac syndrome patients and multiple sclerosis patients. The multiple sclerosis controls were treatment-naive patients whose relapsing-remitting disease, either stable or active, fulfilled the revised McDonald criteria. Bulk CD8+ and CD4+ T cells were purified magnetically by negative isolation, whereas CD8+ TEMRA cells were enriched by FACS. Blood was collected in EDTA tubes and processed within 24 hours, with PBMCs isolated through density gradient centrifugation. PBMCs intended for TCR sequencing were frozen in liquid nitrogen and were later thawed in a 37 degrees C water bath. The sorted or isolated CD4+, CD8+ and CD8+ TEMRA cells had a purity of 90% or higher.

RNA was extracted using the RNeasy kit, and roughly 0.5 to 1 microgram was reverse transcribed with random hexamers. The immunoSEQ multiplex PCR assay, covering 54 Vbeta and 13 Jbeta segments, was used to amplify TCR beta CDR3 regions. PCR amplification bias was corrected using a synthetic template baseline for primer optimization and computational correction. In the original analysis: Reads were annotated to V, D and J genes according to IMGT and were analyzed with immunoSEQ Analyzer, with only productive sequences retained. To calculate clonality, Shannon entropy was normalized by log2 of the number of productive unique sequences and then subtracted from one. For each patient and control, public and private clones were evaluated within the 100 most prevalent clones. Clones were defined as Susac-specific if absent from the healthy and MS cohorts, from 1052 published viral clones and from other ImmuneACCESS disease sequences. Using fastp at Q25 and MiXCR, TCRdb reprocessed the public reads and kept productive beta chains. Duplicate CDR3 protein sequences are folded into a single record with the most common DNA and genes. The V and J calls, along with clone size, are taken from TCRdb and not from the paper's own processing. Across this sample there are over 130,000 distinct CDR3 sequences, with 95% seen only once. Approximately 0.11% of the sample belongs to the ten largest clones.

The sample originates from a study of CD8 T cells in Susac syndrome (dated 2019 in TCRdb). Notes on the research overall: Whether CD8+ T cell activation and differentiation in Susac syndrome was antigen driven was tested using repertoire sequencing.

Study-wide conclusions, independent of this receptor: The study acknowledged that relatively few individuals were included in the TCR sequencing and HLA analysis.

Sequences were obtained from CD4+ T cells from PBMCs. This clonotype was sampled from a human donor with multiple sclerosis.

The CDR3 in this case is CASTSRGESGEQFF. The nucleotides are TGTGCCAGCACCTCACGGGGGGAGAGTGGTGAGCAGTTCTTC. The rearranged chain carries TRBV3-1 and TRBJ2-1; 7 central nucleotides agree with TRBD2. The CDR3 goes from the cysteine to the phenylalanine over 14 residues. Just CDR3 DNA is preserved here, 42 bases in frame from base 1. The germline V gene encodes CDR1 LGHDT and CDR2 YNNKEL (reference sequence). The V end gives up 7 bases and the J end 9 bases, leaving 12 bases in the junction not matched to a gene.